This TCR beta chain stems from a study of T cells after yellow fever vaccination. A process of 5'RACE template switching, which added a universal primer site and UMIs, was used to make TCR cDNA. MiXCR, run by TCRdb on the 5' RACE reads, gives a single entry per CDR3 protein. The table lists hundreds of thousands of distinct CDR3 sequences, approximately 12% of them singletons. The sample holds a few counts of this clonotype. The receptor's source is a man in his thirties or forties who received the YFV17D yellow fever vaccine. The sequencing here drew on PBMCs, taken on the day of the yellow fever booster vaccination.

The CDR3 coding sequence is TGCAGCGTTGCTAGGGTAGCAGCGAACACCGGGGAGCTGTTTTTT. It is translated as CSVARVAANTGELFF. This rearrangement joins TRBV29-1 to TRBJ2-2; D unclear. The CDR3 runs 15 residues. Trimming removed 4 bases at V and 0 bases at J, with 12 bases between. Germline V CDR1 and CDR2: SQVTM, ANQGSEA.